What follows describes a single T cell receptor (beta chain). Its antigen is unknown. Libraries were prepared by immunoSEQ multiplex PCR; TCRdb keeps only in-frame clonotypes and omits some of them. The table records approximately 9,300 clones, approximately 51% of them present only once. The data stem from a study of T cell clonotyping in hematopoietic cell transplantation. V lost 6 bases and J lost 4; bases outside the gene matches: 6. The CDR3 is 14 amino acids. CDR1 and CDR2 from the germline V gene are MNHNS and SASEGT. Study conclusions and caveats: Recipient TCR diversity dropped after transplant; expanded clonotypes rose from day 30 to 180. At the given depth, recipient repertoires were over 95% de novo clonotypes. Cells were unsorted, so CD4 and CD8 contributions were not separated.

The rearrangement joins TRBV6-1 to TRBJ1-1, with 9 nucleotides matching TRBD1. The receptor comes from a female patient in her forties or fifties who had an allogeneic stem cell transplant from an unrelated donor, so the T cells may come from the graft donor. Some clones in this sample may be carry-over from other donors' samples. The sequences come from peripheral blood mononuclear cells, collected 100 days after allogeneic stem cell transplant. DNA of the CDR3: TGTGCCAGCAGGATCGACAGGGGGGCCACTGAAGCTTTCTTT. This encodes CASRIDRGATEAFF.